These T cell receptor beta chains were read from a single sample in a study of cytomegalovirus exposure and HLA in healthy donors. The repertoire was sequenced with immunoSEQ multiplex PCR; TCRdb's copy has only in-frame clones and lacks some. The sample holds about 160,000 clones; approximately 80% are singletons and the top ten take more than 9.5%. The sequenced material came from PBMCs. These receptor sequences come from a young man in good health and CMV-seropositive. Both conserved end residues are part of each CDR3. Clone size is not always given. Where it is, it says once, few, many or a class for expanded clones.

V	size	CDR3
TRBV9	NA	CASSVGTAASTDTQYF
TRBV7-9	once	CASSLSSAATNTEAFF
TRBV11-3	NA	CASSLETSGRRNNEQFF
TRBV11-2	once	CASSPAGGPETQYF
TRBV5-4	NA	CASSRDRSNLYGYTF
TRBV6-6	NA	CASSYLGQGSGNTIYF
TRBV2	few	CASGRASETQYF
TRBV2	NA	CASSPVGGSKQYF
TRBV5-5	NA	CASSLGGGTFNSPLHF
TRBV2	NA	CASSETGTYSSPLHF
TRBV30	NA	CAWIQGDYNEQFF
TRBV2	NA	CASSVAGSGANVLTF
TRBV7-3	NA	CASSPTGNSPLHF
TRBV29-1	NA	CSVEDNSNTIYF
TRBV11-2	NA	CASSLPGQGAEETQYF
TRBV6-1	few	CASSVAETEAFF
TRBV7-9	NA	CASSLWGTGTSGIYNEQFF
TRBV19	few	CASSAGLGANQPQHF
TRBV19	NA	CASMVLAGGYNEQFF
TRBV11-3	NA	CASSPWGGTEAFF
TRBV19	NA	CASSIGLANEQYF
TRBV5-4	NA	CASSYDRNTEAFF
TRBV5-1	NA	CASSLAGQGFYGYTF
TRBV7-2	NA	CASSLYGGGNTIYF
TRBV11-1	NA	CASSLVAGPSPFYEQYF
TRBV13	NA	CASSPRTGGLATEAFF
TRBV5-5	NA	CASSRTGATYEQYF
TRBV4-3	once	CASSLAGLNNSPLHF
TRBV27	NA	CASTLEKASGATDTQYF
TRBV7-3	NA	CASAQGPQREAFF
TRBV11-2	NA	CASSLDPAAGELFF
TRBV11-3	NA	CASSSQRSGPNNEQFF
TRBV5-6	NA	CASSLNGGLYEQYF
TRBV19	once	CASSSQGWEGYTF
TRBV10-3	NA	CAISGGGSTDTQYF
TRBV7-2	NA	CASSLSGRGRSWGYTF
TRBV4-3	few	CASSPGQGRYEQYF
TRBV29-1	NA	CSTGGSMTYGYTF
TRBV28	NA	CASSPWTSGRYLSGANVLTF
TRBV5-4	once	CASSLGGTVAYEQYF
TRBV5-1	NA	CVSSPPGQGTETQYF
TRBV4-3	few	CASSQVAGSYEQYF
TRBV7-2	NA	CASSYRYQETQYF
TRBV5-6	NA	CASSLAGLWGRYEQYF
TRBV6-5	NA	CASQQGGAEAFF
TRBV7-7	NA	CASSLGGHLSGELFF
TRBV2	NA	CASSIDRGTGLAFF
TRBV9	few	CASSEGQGTYEQYF
TRBV11-1	NA	CASSLFASGSFDEQFF
TRBV7-9	NA	CASSLVGRAAGYEQYF
TRBV4-1	NA	CASSQELGLLTEAFF
TRBV7-9	NA	CASSGWEAGGKTYEQYF
TRBV18	NA	CASSTGTDYEQYF
TRBV6-5	NA	CASSSDRGNQPQHF
TRBV14	few	CASSQVGGRGETQYF